The rows below give T cell receptor beta chains drawn from one sample of a study of T-cell reconstitution after alpha-beta-depleted transplantation in children. TCRdb re-called the PCR reads through MiXCR, storing one row per CDR3 protein. Here the sample spans some 300,000 distinct CDR3 sequences, just over 7.5% being singletons. The starting material was peripheral blood, obtained 360 days after TCRalphabeta/CD19-depleted stem cell transplant. These TCRs come from a female patient between 2 and 15 years old who had a stem cell transplant for Fanconi anemia, so the T cells may come from the graft donor. The CDR3 runs from the conserved cysteine through the conserved F or W. D genes are given only for firm matches. Only part of the rows carry a size: once, few, many, or a class if the clone is expanded.

abundance,j_gene,v_gene,d_gene,CDR3nt,CDR3aa
.,TRBJ2-3,TRBV20-1,TRBD2,TGCAGTGCACTTGCTCAATTCCCCCCTGGGACTAGCGGGGGGGAGTATAGCACAGATACGCAGTATTTT,CSALAQFPPGTSGGEYSTDTQYF
many,TRBJ2-3,TRBV20-1,TRBD2,TGCAGTGCTTCCAGCGGGACCACAGATACGCAGTATTTT,CSASSGTTDTQYF
.,TRBJ2-3,TRBV5-1,.,TGCGCCAGCAGCTTGGGATCGGGAGTAGCAGATACGCAGTATTTT,CASSLGSGVADTQYF
many,TRBJ2-1,TRBV15,.,.,CATSRGFGPGAGDNEQFF
few,TRBJ1-1,TRBV9,.,TGTGCCAGCAGCACCTGGGCTGGCACTGAAGCTTTCTTT,CASSTWAGTEAFF
.,TRBJ1-2,TRBV2,.,TGTGCCAGCAGTGAAAGAAGTTATGGCTACACCTTC,CASSERSYGYTF
many,TRBJ2-7,TRBV28,.,TGTGCCAGCAGTTGGCGTGGCCGCAAGAGTTACGAGCAGTACTTC,CASSWRGRKSYEQYF
many,TRBJ2-5,TRBV7-6,.,TGTGCCAGCAGCTTATTAGTTGGACAGCCCCATGAGACCCAGTACTTC,CASSLLVGQPHETQYF
.,TRBJ1-5,TRBV12-3/TRBV12-4,TRBD1,TGTGCCAGCAGTTCTACGTTAGGGACAGGGGGCCTAAATAATCAGCCCCAGCATTTT,CASSSTLGTGGLNNQPQHF
many,TRBJ2-1,TRBV6-2/TRBV6-3,.,TGTGCCAGCAGTTACCCACTCTCTGGGGACTCGGTCTCTTACAATGAGCAGTTCTTC,CASSYPLSGDSVSYNEQFF
many,TRBJ2-3,TRBV5-1,.,TGCGCCAGCAGCTTTGATAGGAACGCAGATACGCAGTATTTT,CASSFDRNADTQYF
many,TRBJ1-6,TRBV7-9,.,TGTGCCAGCAGCTCAGGGACCTCACCCCTCCACTTT,CASSSGTSPLHF
few,TRBJ1-3,TRBV6-5,.,TGTGCCAGCAGTTACTCAGGTGTATCCCCCGGAAACACCATATATTTT,CASSYSGVSPGNTIYF
many,TRBJ2-5,TRBV5-1,.,TGCGCCAGCAGCAAAGGGACAACCAAAGAGACCCAGTACTTC,CASSKGTTKETQYF
many,TRBJ1-2,TRBV5-1,TRBD1,TGCGCCAGCAGTCAACGAGAGGACAGGGGACTTTATGGCTACACCTTC,CASSQREDRGLYGYTF
many,TRBJ1-1,TRBV6-1,TRBD1,TGTGCCAGCAGCTTCATCGGGACAGGTAGGAACACTGAAGCTTTCTTT,CASSFIGTGRNTEAFF
.,TRBJ1-1,TRBV6-5,TRBD1,TGTGCCAGCAGTTTTGGACAGGGGAGCACTGAAGCTTTCTTT,CASSFGQGSTEAFF
.,TRBJ2-1,TRBV7-2,TRBD2,TGTGCCAGCAGTATAACGGGGGGGCCTGGTTTC,CASSITGGPGF
many,TRBJ2-2,TRBV20-1,TRBD2,TGCAGTGCTATTTCGGCTAGCGGGCGGACCGGGGAGCTGTTTTTT,CSAISASGRTGELFF
many,TRBJ2-3,TRBV5-6,TRBD2,TGTGCCAGCAGCTTGCTAGCGGACACAGATACGCAGTATTTT,CASSLLADTDTQYF
few,TRBJ2-2,TRBV10-2,TRBD1,TGCGCCAGCAGTGAGCCGACAGGGAGGAACACCGGGGAGCTGTTTTTT,CASSEPTGRNTGELFF
.,TRBJ2-2,TRBV7-6,.,TGTGCCAGCAGTAAATGGGCTAACACCGGGGAGCTGTTTTTT,CASSKWANTGELFF
many,TRBJ2-7,TRBV7-2,.,TGTGCCAGCAGCTTAGCGGGACGATACGAGCAGTACTTC,CASSLAGRYEQYF
many,TRBJ2-7,TRBV27,.,TGTGCCAGCAGTTTAATTTTGGGCCACGAGCAGTACTTC,CASSLILGHEQYF
.,TRBJ2-1,TRBV15,.,TGTGCCACCAGCAGAGATCCGTCCCTGGATGAGCAGTTCTTC,CATSRDPSLDEQFF
many,TRBJ2-7,TRBV5-1,.,TGCGCCAGCAGCTTGGACTCCGCCTACGAGCAGTACTTC,CASSLDSAYEQYF
many,TRBJ2-1,TRBV24-1,.,TGTGCCACCAGTGTTAACAGCCTATACAATGAGCAGTTCTTC,CATSVNSLYNEQFF
many,TRBJ2-5,TRBV20-1,.,TGCAGTGCTAGCAGCCCGACACCGGGAGAGACCCAGTACTTC,CSASSPTPGETQYF
many,TRBJ2-1,TRBV5-1,TRBD2,TGCGCCAGCAGCTCCCCCGGGACTAGCGTTGAGCAGTTCTTC,CASSSPGTSVEQFF
few,TRBJ1-6,TRBV28,.,TGTGCCAGCAGTTACAGGTTGGGGAATTCACCCCTCCACTTT,CASSYRLGNSPLHF
.,TRBJ2-7,TRBV5-1,TRBD1,TGCGCCAGCAGCTTGGCCCCCGGGACAGGGGGCTACGAGCAGTACTTC,CASSLAPGTGGYEQYF
.,TRBJ1-1,TRBV11-2,.,TGTGCCAGCAGCTTGCAATGGGGGCGAGGCGTGAACACTGAAGCTTTCTTT,CASSLQWGRGVNTEAFF
many,TRBJ2-5,TRBV5-1,TRBD1,TGCGCCAGCAGCCTGAGGGGGCCCCAAGAGACCCAGTACTTC,CASSLRGPQETQYF
many,TRBJ2-3,TRBV28,.,TGTGCCAGCAGCAGGAACACAGGAGTTACGCAGTATTTT,CASSRNTGVTQYF
many,TRBJ2-7,TRBV20-1,TRBD1,TGCAGTGCCTTATGGGACAGGGTAGGGAACGAGCAGTACTTC,CSALWDRVGNEQYF
.,TRBJ2-3,TRBV3-1,.,TGTGCCAGCAGGGGGGCACGGGTGGATACGCAGTATTTT,CASRGARVDTQYF
few,TRBJ1-2,TRBV2,.,TGTGCCAGCGGGGGGACGGTGAACTATGGCTACACCTTC,CASGGTVNYGYTF
many,TRBJ1-5,TRBV6-5,.,TGTGCCAGCAGTTCCATCCCGTTTGTGCAGGCCCGATTAGGTACTAGCAATCAGCCCCAGCATTTT,CASSSIPFVQARLGTSNQPQHF
many,TRBJ2-3,TRBV10-2,.,TGCGCCAGCAGACCAAGACCACCTGAAGGGGATACGCAGTATTTT,CASRPRPPEGDTQYF
.,TRBJ1-4,TRBV4-3,.,TGCGCCAGCAGCCAAGACCCAGCCCAAGCAACTAATGAAAAACTGTTTTTT,CASSQDPAQATNEKLFF
many,TRBJ1-1,TRBV10-3,.,TGTGCCATCAGTGGGGAAGGGAAACGGACTGAAGCTTTCTTT,CAISGEGKRTEAFF
many,TRBJ2-1,TRBV28,TRBD2,TGTGCCAGCCGGACTAGCGGGGGGCCGGGGAATGAGCAGTTCTTC,CASRTSGGPGNEQFF
.,TRBJ1-3,TRBV7-3,.,TGTGCCAGCAGCTTCGATAGAGGAAACACCATATATTTT,CASSFDRGNTIYF
few,TRBJ2-7,TRBV29-1,.,TGCAGCGTTGCCCGGGACACCTACGAGCAGTACTTC,CSVARDTYEQYF
.,TRBJ1-2,TRBV2,.,TGTGCCAGCAGTGAATGGACAGCTTATGGCTACACCTTC,CASSEWTAYGYTF